Each of the 3 T cell receptor beta chains below was sequenced from the same sample in a study of cytomegalovirus exposure and HLA in healthy donors. Profiled with immunoSEQ multiplex PCR; TCRdb holds only in-frame clones, not every one. The data show about 280,000 clones, 70% to 90% seen once. The sequenced material came from PBMCs. The receptor set was obtained from a woman between 18 and 29 years old in good health and CMV-seronegative.

The chain links TRBV15 to TRBJ2-7, with D tentatively TRBD2 (6 bases). Between the trimmed V and J ends, which lost 1 base and 6 bases, there was a span of 22 bases. Germline V CDR1 and CDR2: LNHNV, YYDKDF (reference sequence). The length of the CDR3 is 17 residues. CDR3 in DNA: TGTGCCACCAGCAGAGCCGGGGGTGGCGGCCTGGTGGGCGAGCAGTACTTC. Encoded protein: CATSRAGGGGLVGEQYF.

The chain has TRBV28 and TRBJ1-6; D might be TRBD1 (6 bases). The germline V gene encodes CDR1 MDHEN and CDR2 SYDVKM. Trimming cost V 7 bases and J 4 bases, with 14 bases left between them. CDR3 size: 15 residues. CDR3 loop: CASTRGGGYNSPLHF. In DNA, the CDR3 is TGTGCCAGCACCCGAGGGGGGGGGTATAATTCACCCCTCCACTTT.

A note on this clone: This specimen includes other DNA sequences encoding the same CDR3. The J gene is TRBJ2-7, the V gene TRBV7-9; TRBD2 agrees at 7 bases. J lost 4 bases, V lost 1 base, and 4 bases had no gene match. The CDR3 loop spans 14 amino acids. Per the germline V gene, CDR1 is SEHNR and CDR2 is FQNEAQ (reference sequence). The CDR3 region is CASSLGGGPYEQYF. The CDR3 DNA reads TGTGCCAGCAGCTTAGGGGGGGGTCCGTACGAGCAGTACTTC.